The 17 T cell receptor beta chains in this list originate from one sample, sequenced in a study of identical twins. MiXCR, run by TCRdb on the 5' RACE reads, gives a single entry per CDR3 protein. The data show hundreds of thousands of distinct CDR3 sequences, about 18% seen once. The data were also submitted as part of a second study, on T cells expressing NK-cell markers.

Specimen: PBMCs. The receptors come from a woman aged 18-29 years in good health.

This clonotype was recorded a few times. The rearrangement uses TRBV20-1 and TRBJ2-6, with D possibly being TRBD1 (6 bases). Germline loops: CDR1 DFQATT, CDR2 SNEGSKA (reference sequence). Trimming stripped 5 bases from V and 4 bases from J, with 15 bases between. The length of the CDR3 is 15 residues. The CDR3 reads CSASMGAAGANVLTF. CDR3 nucleotide sequence: TGCAGTGCTTCCATGGGGGCTGCCGGGGCCAACGTCCTGACTTTC.

V is TRBV5-6 and J is TRBJ1-1; D may be TRBD1 (5 bases). This CDR3 comprises 16 residues. V lost 4 bases to trimming and J lost 2 bases, with 18 bases between them. CDR1 is SGHDT, CDR2 YYEEEE, per germline. CDR3 loop: CASSGGGWGFNTEAFF. As DNA, the CDR3 is TGTGCCAGCAGCGGGGGGGGATGGGGTTTCAACACTGAAGCTTTCTTT.

The rearrangement uses TRBV6-1 and TRBJ2-3, with 12 bases aligning to TRBD2. Germline V gives CDR1 MNHNS, CDR2 SASEGT. Unmatched junction bases numbered 4, after V lost 7 bases and J lost 5 bases. This CDR3 is built from 14 residues. The CDR3 nucleotides read TGTGCCAGCACTAGCGGGGGGGCTGTAGATACGCAGTATTTT. It yields the protein CASTSGGAVDTQYF.

The chain is built from TRBV12-3 or TRBV12-4 and TRBJ2-7, with D possibly matching TRBD1 (5 bases). Trimming removed 5 bases from V and 12 bases from J, with 14 bases in between. The CDR3 length is 11 residues. CDR3 nucleotides: TGTGCCAGCAGTGTAGGGGCAAGTCGGTACTTC. Translated: CASSVGASRYF.

This clonotype was counted between two and nine times. This sequence joins TRBV20-1 and TRBJ1-6; D unclear. The V gene's germline CDR1 is DFQATT and CDR2 SNEGSKA (reference sequence). The V end was cut by 3 bases, the J end by 9 bases, with 12 bases between. CDR3 size: 13 residues. The DNA for the CDR3 is TGCAGTGCTAGTGGGATATCGGTTTCACCCCTCCACTTT. It codes for CSASGISVSPLHF.

The chain joins TRBV12-3 or TRBV12-4 to TRBJ1-4, with 9 bases that match TRBD1. V shed 4 bases, J shed 7 bases, and the junction held 10 bases outside the gene matches. The CDR3 has 16 residues. The CDR3 bases are TGTGCCAGCAGTTGGACCGCGGGACAGGGAGGTGAAAAACTGTTTTTT. Translated, it gives CASSWTAGQGGEKLFF.

This clonotype was seen only once. This chain joins TRBV10-1 and TRBJ2-7; 8 bases are shared with TRBD2. V shed 5 bases and J 2 bases; nucleotides not matched to a gene: 8. In germline, CDR1 is WNHNN, CDR2 SYGVQD (reference sequence). The CDR3 covers 15 residues. CDR3 loop: CASSQSGSRTYEQYF. CDR3 bases: TGCGCCAGCAGTCAGAGCGGGAGTCGGACCTACGAGCAGTACTTC.

The chain recombines TRBV29-1 with TRBJ2-3, with TRBD2 matching 12 bases. Trimming at V came to 7 bases and at J to 9 bases, leaving 8 bases not matched to a gene. The CDR3 is made up of 13 amino acids. The germline CDR1 and CDR2 sequences are SQVTM and ANQGSEA. CDR3 nucleotides: TGCAGCGCCCGACTAGCGGGAGTTACGACGCAGTATTTT. This encodes CSARLAGVTTQYF.

V is TRBV11-2 and J is TRBJ2-1; D perhaps matches TRBD2 (6 bases). The V end lost 5 bases, the J end lost 9 bases, and 14 bases lay between the germline ends. The CDR3 runs to 13 residues. Germline V gene lookup returns CDR1 SGHAT and CDR2 FQNNGV. This chain's CDR3 is CASSVASDVEQFF. The CDR3 DNA reads as TGTGCCAGCAGCGTGGCTAGCGATGTTGAGCAGTTCTTC.

The rearrangement uses TRBV11-2 and TRBJ2-1; D is uncertain. This CDR3 is built from 14 residues. V shed 3 bases and J shed 8 bases, with 14 bases lying between them. Germline lookup yields CDR1 SGHAT and CDR2 FQNNGV. The CDR3 loop is CASSLGALSHEQFF. The CDR3 DNA reads TGTGCCAGCAGCTTGGGCGCGCTAAGCCATGAGCAGTTCTTC. Looking up the rest from reference TRBV11-2 and TRBJ2-1 gives the full variable domain: EAGVAQSPRYKIIEKRQSVAFWCNPISGHATLYWYQQILGQGPKLLIQFQNNGVVDDSQLPKDRFSAERLKGVDSTLKIQPAKLEDSAVYLCASSLGALSHEQFFGPGTRLTVL.

This clonotype has only a few counts. The chain is built from TRBV7-9 and TRBJ2-7; no clear D gene. Trimming removed 5 bases from V and 3 bases from J, with 14 bases in between. CDR3 length: 14 residues. The V gene's germline CDR1 is SEHNR and CDR2 FQNEAQ (reference sequence). The CDR3 bases are TGTGCCAGCAGCGTTAGATCGGCCGACTACGAGCAGTACTTC. Translating it yields CASSVRSADYEQYF.

This chain connects TRBV19 to TRBJ2-1, with no clear D. There are 13 residues in the CDR3. V lost 3 bases and J 5 bases, leaving 8 bases between the germline ends. Germline CDR1 reads LNHDA; CDR2 reads SQIVND (reference sequence). CDR3 DNA: TGTGCCAGTAGTATGGGTCGGGACAATGAGCAGTTCTTC. Translation gives CASSMGRDNEQFF.

This chain uses TRBV4-2 with TRBJ2-3, with TRBD2 identical over 7 bases. The junction had 8 bases not matched to a gene; V was cut back by 0 bases and J by 5 bases. The germline gives CDR1 LGHNA, CDR2 YNFKEQ. The CDR3 sequence is 16 residues long. The CDR3: CASSQDKREWVDTQYF. CDR3 sequence (DNA): TGTGCCAGCAGCCAAGATAAGCGGGAATGGGTAGATACGCAGTATTTT.

This clonotype was seen a few times. The V gene is TRBV18, the J gene TRBJ1-4, with TRBD1 matching over 8 bases. V shed 8 bases and J 8 bases; nucleotides not matched to a gene: 7. The CDR3 spans 13 residues. Germline loops: CDR1 KGHSH, CDR2 LQKENI. Here the CDR3 reads CASTRDRQEKLFF. The CDR3 DNA is TGTGCCAGCACTCGGGACAGGCAAGAAAAACTGTTTTTT.

The V call is TRBV12-3 or TRBV12-4, the J call TRBJ2-2; 8 bases agree with TRBD2. The CDR3 runs to 15 residues. Losses at the gene ends were 1 base for V and 6 bases for J; bases not matched to a gene: 4. The CDR3 loop is CASSLVRGGSGELFF. The DNA for the CDR3 is TGTGCCAGCAGTTTAGTACGGGGGGGCTCCGGGGAGCTGTTTTTT.

The chain recombines TRBV10-2 with TRBJ2-5; D ambiguous. The V end lost 2 bases, the J end lost 8 bases, and 15 bases lay between the germline ends. The CDR3 extends over 14 amino acids. In germline, CDR1 is WSHSY, CDR2 SAAADI. The DNA for the CDR3 is TGCGCCAGCAGTGAGCGGGTACGGTGGTATACCCAGTACTTC. Translated, it gives CASSERVRWYTQYF.

This chain joins TRBV30 and TRBJ1-3; a weak D match, TRBD1 (6 bases). Germline lookup yields CDR1 GTSNPN and CDR2 SVGIG (reference sequence). The V end was cut by 1 base, the J end by 5 bases, with 15 bases between. CDR3 length: 15 residues. The chain's CDR3 is CAWSGGWTVRNTIYF. CDR3 nucleotides: TGTGCCTGGAGTGGAGGATGGACAGTAAGAAACACCATATATTTT.